This TCR beta chain came from a study of T cell responses to AZD1222 COVID-19 vaccine. Clones were sequenced by immunoSEQ multiplex PCR, and TCRdb holds only the in-frame ones, with some missing. Here the sample spans 110,000 or so clones, approximately 90% being singletons. Second-dose intervals near 4 or 12 weeks were combined. Trimming stripped 5 bases from V and 3 bases from J, with 13 bases between. CDR1 is SEHNR and CDR2 is FQNEAQ in the germline V gene (reference sequence). CDR3 length: 14 amino acids. The sequenced sample was peripheral blood, obtained 28 days after the second AZD1222 dose. The clonotype comes from an adult who received the AZD1222 COVID-19 vaccine. This chain connects TRBV7-9 to TRBJ1-1, with a possible D match to TRBD1 (5 bases). The CDR3 spells CASSLSRGYTEAFF. The CDR3 nucleotides are TGTGCCAGCAGCCTCTCGAGGGGTTACACTGAAGCTTTCTTT.